Shown below are 29 T cell receptor beta chains from a single sample sequenced in a study of neurological immune-mediated disorders. From the 5' RACE reads, TCRdb called clonotypes with MiXCR, one entry per CDR3 protein. The sample contains approximately 31,000 distinct CDR3 sequences, approximately 4.4% of which appear only once. Sequenced sample: PBMCs. The receptors were gathered from a man aged 18 to 35 in good health.

This clonotype was observed many times. The CDR3, as DNA: TGTGCCAGCAGCTCAGACAGGGCCAACTATGGCTACACCTTC. It codes for CASSSDRANYGYTF. The V gene is TRBV7-2, the J gene TRBJ1-2; 7 bases agree with TRBD1. The CDR3 is made up of 14 amino acids. V dropped 4 bases and J dropped 2; count of bases not matched to a gene: 4. Germline V gene sequence: CDR1 SGHTA, CDR2 FQGNSA.

Many counts were recorded for this clonotype. The CDR3: CSTGGDTQYF. CDR3 DNA sequence: TGCAGTACAGGGGGAGATACGCAGTATTTT. The J gene is TRBJ2-3, the V gene TRBV20-1; the match to TRBD1 covers 8 bases. There are 10 residues in the CDR3. V shed 8 bases, J shed 5 bases, and the junction held 0 bases outside the gene matches. Germline lookup yields CDR1 DFQATT and CDR2 SNEGSKA (reference sequence).

The CDR3 loop is CAISGGVGLGSPLHF. The CDR3 region has the DNA TGTGCCATCAGTGGAGGGGTGGGTCTCGGTTCACCCCTCCACTTT. The chain carries TRBV10-3 and TRBJ1-6; D may be TRBD1 (5 bases). V lost 4 bases, J lost 9 bases, and 16 bases lay in between. CDR1 and CDR2 (germline): ENHRY, SYGVKD. The CDR3 is 15 residues long.

A few counts support this clonotype. CDR3 protein: CASGLATGGLNTEAFF. As DNA, the CDR3 is TGTGCTAGTGGTTTAGCCACAGGGGGCTTGAACACTGAAGCTTTCTTT. The rearrangement links TRBV12-5 to TRBJ1-1; the match to TRBD1 covers 9 bases. V dropped 3 bases and J dropped 0; count of bases not matched to a gene: 5. This CDR3 region has 16 residues. CDR1 and CDR2 from the germline V gene are LGHNT and FRNRAP.

The table lists this clonotype with many counts. The chain has TRBV7-2 and TRBJ1-1; no clear D gene. The CDR3 length is 15 residues. Trimming took off 3 bases at V and 1 base at J, with 12 bases between the two ends. Germline V gene lookup returns CDR1 SGHTA and CDR2 FQGNSA. CDR3: CASSFQSLRNTEAFF. CDR3 sequence (DNA): TGTGCCAGCAGCTTCCAGAGCTTGAGGAACACTGAAGCTTTCTTT.

In this sample, this clonotype turned up many times. The J gene is TRBJ2-7, the V gene TRBV20-1; perhaps TRBD2 as D (5 bases). The V gene's germline CDR1 is DFQATT and CDR2 SNEGSKA (reference sequence). V lost 7 bases and J 1 base, leaving 8 bases between the germline ends. The CDR3 runs 11 residues. The CDR3 protein is CSGTDSYEQYF. In DNA form, the CDR3 reads TGCAGTGGGACTGATTCCTACGAGCAGTACTTC.

This clonotype was seen at least ten times. The chain has TRBV5-1 and TRBJ2-7; 8 bases fit TRBD1. Trimming removed 5 bases from V and 4 bases from J; junction bases left unmatched: 14. CDR3 length equals 16 residues. Looked up from germline, CDR1 is SGHRS and CDR2 is YFSETQ. CDR3 nucleotide sequence: TGCGCCAGCAGTCAAACTCGAGGACAGGGAGGATACGAGCAGTACTTC. Protein: CASSQTRGQGGYEQYF. Supplemented by reference TRBV5-1 and TRBJ2-7, the full variable domain reads KAGVTQTPRYLIKTRGQQVTLSCSPISGHRSVSWYQQTPGQGLQFLFEYFSETQRNKGNFPGRFSGRQFSNSRSEMNVSTLELGDSALYLCASSQTRGQGGYEQYFGPGTRLTVT.

This clonotype was detected many times. This sequence joins TRBV27 and TRBJ2-1; D remains unclear. The CDR3 consists of 14 residues. V gave up 1 base and J gave up 5 bases, with 9 bases separating them. Germline V CDR1 and CDR2: MNHEY, SMNVEV (reference sequence). In DNA, the CDR3 is TGTGCCAGCAGTTTATTCGGCGGAAACAATGAGCAGTTCTTC. Translating gives CASSLFGGNNEQFF.

This clonotype came up many times. V usage is TRBV6-1 and J usage is TRBJ2-3, with TRBD2 as a possible D gene (6 bases). Germline V gives CDR1 MNHNS, CDR2 SASEGT. V lost 6 bases to trimming and J lost 1 base, with 14 bases between them. This CDR3 is 15 amino acids long. In DNA, the CDR3 is TGTGCCAGCAGCTTCCTGGGGGAGGGCACAGATACGCAGTATTTT. Protein sequence: CASSFLGEGTDTQYF.

In this sample, this clonotype turned up many times. The rearrangement joins TRBV6-1 to TRBJ2-1; 11 bases match TRBD2. The trim removed 6 bases at V and 10 bases at J, leaving 8 bases unmatched. Per the germline V gene, CDR1 is MNHNS and CDR2 is SASEGT. The CDR3 is 14 amino acids. The CDR3 here is CASRDTSGGREQFF. CDR3 bases: TGTGCCAGCAGGGATACTAGCGGGGGTCGGGAGCAGTTCTTC.

At least ten counts were recorded for this clonotype. The genes are TRBV20-1 and TRBJ2-7; D remains ambiguous. The V gene's germline CDR1 is DFQATT and CDR2 SNEGSKA (reference sequence). The CDR3 runs 12 residues. V gave up 1 base and J gave up 1 base, with 5 bases separating them. The CDR3 is CSARVGSYEQYF. The CDR3 nucleotides are TGCAGTGCTAGAGTGGGGTCCTACGAGCAGTACTTC.

This clonotype has at least ten counts. The CDR3 coding sequence is TGTGCCTGGAGAAGACAGGGGTCCACCGGGGAGCTGTTTTTT. This gives the protein CAWRRQGSTGELFF. The V gene is TRBV30, the J gene TRBJ2-2, with 8 bases lining up with TRBD1. With V trimmed by 3 bases and J by 4 bases, 4 bases remained unmatched. This CDR3 contains 14 residues. Germline values: CDR1 GTSNPN, CDR2 SVGIG (reference sequence).

This clonotype was seen ten or more times. The J gene is TRBJ1-4, the V gene TRBV15, with 7 bases aligning to TRBD1. CDR1 LNHNV and CDR2 YYDKDF come from the germline V gene (reference sequence). The length of the CDR3 is 17 residues. The ends lost 0 bases at V and 2 bases at J; junction bases unmatched: 6. CDR3 in amino acids: CATSRDVGTATNEKLFF. CDR3 nucleotide sequence: TGTGCCACCAGCAGAGATGTTGGGACAGCCACTAATGAAAAACTGTTTTTT.

This clonotype was recorded at least ten times. V is TRBV7-3 and J is TRBJ2-3; D tentatively reads TRBD1 or TRBD2 (6 bases each). Germline V gene sequence: CDR1 SGHTA, CDR2 FQGTGA. V was trimmed by 4 bases and J by 7 bases, leaving 15 bases between them. CDR3 length: 14 amino acids. The CDR3 DNA reads TGTGCCAGCAGCTCCCCCGGGGGCAGGAATACGCAGTATTTT. This encodes CASSSPGGRNTQYF.

This clonotype occurred many times. In DNA, the CDR3 is TGTGCCAGCAGTTCCCCGGGGTTAAAGGACGAGCAGTACTTC. It yields the protein CASSSPGLKDEQYF. This chain uses TRBV6-5 with TRBJ2-7; weak D call: TRBD2 (5 bases). Trimming left V 4 bases short and J 5 bases short, with 15 bases between. Per the germline V gene, CDR1 is MNHEY and CDR2 is SVGAGI. The CDR3 runs to 14 residues.

This clonotype was recorded many times. Written as DNA, the CDR3 is TGTGCCAGCAGCATCTCGAATAACTATGGCTACACCTTC. It translates to CASSISNNYGYTF. The V gene is TRBV6-1, the J gene TRBJ1-2; D call uncertain. This CDR3 spans 13 amino acids. V lost 6 bases and J lost 1, with 9 bases in between. Per germline, CDR1 MNHNS and CDR2 SASEGT.

This clonotype was found many times. The chain joins TRBV10-3 to TRBJ2-2; D not resolved. CDR1 is ENHRY and CDR2 is SYGVKD in the germline V gene. The germline V and J ends were trimmed by 10 bases and 0 bases, with 15 bases remaining between them. The CDR3 totals 15 residues. The CDR3 here is CATADGIANTGELFF. In DNA, the CDR3 is TGTGCCACCGCGGACGGCATCGCGAACACCGGGGAGCTGTTTTTT.

This clonotype was recorded many times. The V call is TRBV6-2 or TRBV6-3, the J call TRBJ1-5, with D possibly matching TRBD1 (6 bases). Per the germline V gene, CDR1 is MNHEY and CDR2 is SVGEGT. V gave up 7 bases and J gave up 5 bases, with 18 bases separating them. This CDR3 region has 15 residues. As DNA, the CDR3 is TGTGCCAGCATTAAGGGGGGACGGGCAGATCAGCCCCAGCATTTT. Translation gives CASIKGGRADQPQHF.

In this sample, this clonotype turned up many times. This chain links TRBV29-1 with TRBJ1-1, with 9 bases aligning to TRBD1. Losses at the gene ends were 3 bases for V and 2 bases for J; bases not matched to a gene: 1. The CDR3 spans 13 residues. The germline V gene encodes CDR1 SQVTM and CDR2 ANQGSEA. The CDR3 nucleotides are TGCAGCGTTGAGGGACAGGGCAACACTGAAGCTTTCTTT. The encoded protein is CSVEGQGNTEAFF. Drawing the rest from reference TRBV29-1 and TRBJ1-1, the complete variable domain is SAVISQKPSRDICQRGTSLTIQCQVDSQVTMMFWYRQQPGQSLTLIATANQGSEATYESGFVIDKFPISRPNLTFSTLTVSNMSPEDSSIYLCSVEGQGNTEAFFGQGTRLTVV.

This clonotype showed up many times. V and J are TRBV6-5 and TRBJ1-2; D uncertain. Trimming removed 0 bases at V and 2 bases at J, with 10 bases between. Germline CDR1 and CDR2: MNHEY and SVGAGI. The CDR3 is 15 amino acids. For the CDR3, the DNA is TGTGCCAGCAGTTACTCTGGGAATGGCAACTATGGCTACACCTTC. Translation: CASSYSGNGNYGYTF.

This clonotype was found many times. In DNA form, the CDR3 reads TGTGCCAGCAGCTTTCGGGGAGGTCAGCCCCAGCATTTT. It yields the protein CASSFRGGQPQHF. The chain combines TRBV7-2 with TRBJ1-5; D ambiguous. Trimming shortened V by 3 bases and J by 6 bases, and 9 bases separated the two germline ends. Germline CDR1 SGHTA, CDR2 FQGNSA. This CDR3 has 13 amino acids.

This clonotype is labeled medium-sized. The chain combines TRBV6-5 with TRBJ2-1, with 11 positions matching TRBD2. Unmatched junction bases numbered 11, after V lost 2 bases and J lost 5 bases. The CDR3 covers 18 residues. CDR1 is MNHEY, CDR2 SVGAGI, per germline. The CDR3 nucleotides read TGTGCCAGCAGTTACAGTAGCGGGGGGGCCAACTCTAACAATGAGCAGTTCTTC. Its protein is CASSYSSGGANSNNEQFF.

This rearrangement joins TRBV9 to TRBJ2-1, with a weak D call TRBD2 (5 bases). The germline V and J ends were trimmed by 3 bases and 9 bases, with 19 bases remaining between them. The CDR3 is 15 amino acids. The V gene's germline CDR1 is SGDLS and CDR2 YYNGEE. CDR3 loop: CASSALPGREIEQFF. DNA for the CDR3: TGTGCCAGCAGCGCCCTTCCGGGTAGGGAGATTGAGCAGTTCTTC. Drawing the rest from reference TRBV9 and TRBJ2-1, the complete variable domain is DSGVTQTPKHLITATGQRVTLRCSPRSGDLSVYWYQQSLDQGLQFLIQYYNGEERAKGNILERFSAQQFPDLHSELNLSSLELGDSALYFCASSALPGREIEQFFGPGTRLTVL.

There are many counts of this clonotype. V is TRBV7-8 and J is TRBJ1-1; TRBD1 is a possible D gene (6 bases). V lost 0 bases, J lost 6 bases, and 11 bases lay in between. The germline CDR1 and CDR2 sequences are SGHVS and FQNEAQ. The CDR3 totals 14 residues. CDR3 in DNA: TGTGCCAGCAGCTTAGCAACGGGGGCCGCTGAAGCTTTCTTT. The encoded protein is CASSLATGAAEAFF.

This clonotype showed up many times. J is TRBJ2-3 and V is TRBV20-1; D gene unclear. The germline gives CDR1 DFQATT, CDR2 SNEGSKA (reference sequence). The V and J ends lost 0 bases and 2 bases respectively, with 12 bases between them. CDR3 size: 15 residues. The CDR3 DNA is TGCAGTGCTAGAGATCGGCTTATATCCACAGATACGCAGTATTTT. Residues: CSARDRLISTDTQYF.

This clonotype was observed many times. V is TRBV12-3 or TRBV12-4 and J is TRBJ2-4, with D unclear. This CDR3 has 12 amino acids. Trimming left V 6 bases short and J 6 bases short, with 9 bases between. CDR3 residues: CASSPGVNIQYF. The CDR3 nucleotides are TGTGCCAGCAGCCCGGGTGTAAACATTCAGTACTTC.

V and J are TRBV4-3 and TRBJ2-3; 14 bases line up with TRBD2. In germline, CDR1 is LGHNA, CDR2 YSLEER. V lost 1 base, J lost 3 bases, and 6 bases stayed unmatched. The CDR3 length is 18 residues. CDR3 loop: CASSQGGLAGAQTDTQYF. CDR3 bases: TGCGCCAGCAGCCAAGGGGGACTAGCGGGGGCCCAAACAGATACGCAGTATTTT.

The chain has TRBV25-1 and TRBJ1-1, with D maybe TRBD1 (6 bases). Germline CDR1 reads MGHDK; CDR2 reads SYGVNS. The length of the CDR3 is 13 residues. Trimming removed 7 bases from V and 3 bases from J, with 12 bases in between. The CDR3 reads CASTGAGDTEAFF. The CDR3 DNA follows: TGTGCCAGCACGGGGGCAGGTGACACTGAAGCTTTCTTT.

This clonotype was detected many times. V gene TRBV20-1 combines with J gene TRBJ1-5; 7 positions agree with TRBD1. This CDR3 is built from 16 residues. Trimming removed 4 bases from V and 0 bases from J; junction bases left unmatched: 9. CDR1 is DFQATT and CDR2 is SNEGSKA in the germline V gene (reference sequence). The CDR3 bases are TGCAGTGCTACAGTAGGGACAGCCCATAGCAATCAGCCCCAGCATTTT. Translating gives CSATVGTAHSNQPQHF.